This T cell receptor (beta chain) was sequenced in a study of control samples from healthy donors and cancer patients. Germline CDR1 reads SGHTA; CDR2 reads FQGNSA. This CDR3 is built from 15 residues. V shed 5 bases and J shed 6 bases, with 16 bases lying between them. Generated by immunoSEQ multiplex PCR, the TCRdb table keeps only in-frame clones and is missing some. The sample lists 45,000 to 60,000 clones, 90% to 95% occurring once. The clonotype comes from a man aged 30 to 39 with colorectal cancer. The sequenced sample was PBMCs. This chain connects TRBV7-2 to TRBJ1-4; D is perhaps TRBD1 (5 bases). The CDR3 bases are TGTGCCAGCAGCCAGGACACTCCGGGTGATGAAAAACTGTTTTTT. Protein product: CASSQDTPGDEKLFF.